In its sample, the clone carrying this T cell receptor (beta chain) was seen many times. TCRdb reanalysed the RT-PCR reads using MiXCR and keeps one entry per CDR3 protein. Of about 700,000 distinct CDR3 sequences listed, 13% to 15% are singletons. The CDR3 is made up of 15 amino acids. The trim removed 5 bases at V and 8 bases at J, leaving 9 bases unmatched. The germline V gene has CDR1 MNHEY and CDR2 SMNVEV (reference sequence). Sequenced material: memory CD4+ T cells from blood. The TCR originated in a female donor in good health, serving as a healthy control. The J gene is TRBJ1-6, the V gene TRBV27; TRBD1 agrees at 7 bases. The CDR3, as DNA: TGTGCCAGCAGTGCAGACAGGGATCAATATTCACCCCTCCACTTT. Translation: CASSADRDQYSPLHF.